The 10 T cell receptor beta chains below all came from one sample that was sequenced in a study of patients and donors after allogeneic stem cell transplantation. TCRdb reanalysed the RT-PCR reads using MiXCR and keeps one entry per CDR3 protein. The profile shows 50,000 to 60,000 distinct CDR3 sequences, 10% to 15% of them singletons. The sequenced sample consisted of blood, either unsorted or a sorted T cell fraction (not recorded which). The receptors come from a human donor who was either an allogeneic HSCT recipient or a stem cell or donor lymphocyte infusion donor (not recorded which). It is not recorded whose cells these are; they may come from a transplant donor.

This sequence joins TRBV10-3 and TRBJ1-5; D possibly corresponds to TRBD1 (6 bases). V lost 0 bases, J lost 7 bases, and 16 bases lay in between. This CDR3 has 16 amino acids. From germline, CDR1 is ENHRY and CDR2 SYGVKD. CDR3: CAISESKTGGEQPQHF. Written as DNA, the CDR3 is TGTGCCATCAGTGAGTCAAAGACAGGCGGGGAACAGCCCCAGCATTTT.

This clonotype has a handful of counts. The rearrangement links TRBV15 to TRBJ2-5; D ambiguous. The CDR3 spans 15 residues. With 3 bases removed from V and 3 bases from J, the gap between germline ends came to 14 bases. Germline CDR1 LNHNV, CDR2 YYDKDF (reference sequence). CDR3 amino acids: CATSSGFHTEETQYF. Written as DNA, the CDR3 is TGTGCCACCAGCAGCGGGTTTCACACAGAAGAGACCCAGTACTTC.

J is TRBJ2-3 and V is TRBV7-3, with D possibly being TRBD1 (6 bases). Trimming shortened V by 0 bases and J by 1 base, and 11 bases separated the two germline ends. The CDR3 runs to 16 residues. CDR1 is SGHTA and CDR2 is FQGTGA in the germline V gene. The CDR3 is CASSLTGAGGTDTQYF. In DNA, the CDR3 is TGTGCCAGCAGCTTAACAGGGGCAGGGGGCACAGATACGCAGTATTTT.

In its sample, this clonotype was seen a few times. This sequence joins TRBV20-1 and TRBJ2-7, with 12 bases identical to TRBD2. The CDR3 has 19 amino acids. Germline CDR1 and CDR2: DFQATT and SNEGSKA (reference sequence). V lost 0 bases, J lost 3 bases, and 15 bases stayed unmatched. The CDR3 loop reads CSARDLGIGTSGRIYEQYF. The CDR3 region has the DNA TGCAGTGCTAGAGATCTTGGTATTGGAACTAGCGGGAGGATCTACGAGCAGTACTTC.

This clonotype was seen many times. The DNA for the CDR3 is TGTGCCAGCAGCTCCGGGACAGCAACTAATGAAAAACTGTTTTTT. Its protein product is CASSSGTATNEKLFF. This chain links TRBV5-4 with TRBJ1-4; 7 bases agree with TRBD1. Trimming cost V 3 bases and J 0 bases; bases outside gene matches: 2. This CDR3 is built from 15 residues. CDR1 SGHNT and CDR2 YYREEE come from the germline V gene (reference sequence).

The rearrangement uses TRBV19 and TRBJ2-3, with TRBD1 matching 10 bases. The CDR3 has 14 residues. V lost 7 bases, J lost 6 bases, and 7 bases stayed unmatched. Germline CDR1 reads LNHDA; CDR2 reads SQIVND (reference sequence). CDR3 coding DNA: TGTGCCAGTACGGGACAGGGGTATCCCGATACGCAGTATTTT. It translates to CASTGQGYPDTQYF.

The genes are TRBV2 and TRBJ2-3, with 9 bases aligning to TRBD2. Trimming at V came to 2 bases and at J to 7 bases, leaving 13 bases not matched to a gene. Germline V CDR1 and CDR2: SNHLY, FYNNEI. The CDR3 has 17 residues. CDR3 region: CASSETVAGVYRYTQYF. Written as DNA, the CDR3 is TGTGCCAGCAGTGAAACGGTAGCGGGAGTTTATCGGTATACGCAGTATTTT.

This clonotype has at least ten counts. The chain employs TRBV6-5 and TRBJ1-1; 7 bases agree with TRBD1. Unmatched junction bases numbered 13, after V lost 3 bases and J lost 3 bases. The CDR3 loop spans 17 amino acids. Per the germline V gene, CDR1 is MNHEY and CDR2 is SVGAGI. The CDR3 DNA reads as TGTGCCAGCAGTTATGGCCCGACAGGGACGGTGGACACTGAAGCTTTCTTT. It yields the protein CASSYGPTGTVDTEAFF.

The chain has TRBV7-6 and TRBJ1-2; maybe TRBD1 (5 bases). The CDR3 contains 12 residues. In germline, CDR1 is SGHVS, CDR2 FNYEAQ. V lost 5 bases, J lost 6 bases, and 10 bases lay in between. The CDR3: CASSAGPNGYTF. The DNA for the CDR3 is TGTGCCAGCAGCGCGGGACCTAATGGCTACACCTTC. Complete variable domain (other parts from reference TRBV7-6 and TRBJ1-2): GAGVSQSPRYKVTKRGQDVALRCDPISGHVSLYWYRQALGQGPEFLTYFNYEAQQDKSGLPNDRFSAERPEGSISTLTIQRTEQRDSAMYRCASSAGPNGYTFGSGTRLTVV.

This clonotype has ten or more counts. This chain links TRBV6-2 or TRBV6-3 with TRBJ2-2; possible D gene TRBD2, 6 bases. The CDR3 is made up of 17 amino acids. Germline V gene lookup returns CDR1 MNHEY and CDR2 SVGEGT. Trimming removed 0 bases at V and 0 bases at J, with 11 bases between. The CDR3 coding sequence is TGTGCCAGCAGTTACTCATTGCGGGGCGCGAACACCGGGGAGCTGTTTTTT. It codes for CASSYSLRGANTGELFF.